This TCR beta chain was identified during a study of T-cell memory formation after mild COVID-19. This clonotype was seen a handful of times. CDR3 length: 17 residues. Per the germline V gene, CDR1 is LGHDT and CDR2 is YNNKEL (reference sequence). V gave up 2 bases and J gave up 5 bases, with 18 bases separating them. TCRdb reprocessed the 5' RACE reads via MiXCR and lists one record per CDR3 protein. The table shows 400,000 or so distinct CDR3 sequences, with 20% to 25% occurring only once. The material sequenced was PBMCs or a T cell subset sorted from them (not recorded which). This receptor was taken from an adult woman who had mild COVID-19 (a few samples of this study predate the infection). Cell type and time point are not known. The chain has TRBV3-1 and TRBJ2-2, with D perhaps TRBD2 (6 bases). The DNA for the CDR3 is TGTGCCAGCAGCCAATTCGGCGGAGGGATCGGTACCGGGGAGCTGTTTTTT. It specifies CASSQFGGGIGTGELFF. The full variable domain, with the rest looked up from reference TRBV3-1 and TRBJ2-2, is DTAVSQTPKYLVTQMGNDKSIKCEQNLGHDTMYWYKQDSKKFLKIMFSYNNKELIINETVPNRFSPKSPDKAHLNLHINSLELGDSAVYFCASSQFGGGIGTGELFFGEGSRLTVL.